This T cell receptor beta chain came from a study of post-analysis software for immune sequencing data. On the study more broadly: Included courses were relapsing-remitting and secondary progressive multiple sclerosis; progressive-relapsing multiple sclerosis was also included.

General study points: Versus controls, multiple sclerosis patients showed significantly lower diversity (normalized Chao1). Controls had lower frequencies than patients of a few TRBV segments, which included TRBV5-6, TRBV5-1 and TRBV20-1.

With regard to this clonotype: Its antigen is undetermined.

Unique-molecular-identifier-tagged TCR beta cDNA libraries were used. T cells numbering roughly 0.9 to 10 million yielded cDNA molecules that totaled roughly 500,000. TCRdb called the PCR reads again in MiXCR, with one record for every CDR3 protein. The sample includes more than 500,000 distinct CDR3 sequences, 30% to 40% seen only once; the top ten take approximately 6%. V was shortened by 1 base and J by 2 bases, with 6 bases between the two germline ends. Germline lookup yields CDR1 MNHEY and CDR2 SVGEGT. The CDR3 covers 14 residues. Material: blood. The clonotype comes from a girl aged 2 to 17 with multiple sclerosis. The chain has TRBV6-2 or TRBV6-3 and TRBJ1-5; D is undetermined. This CDR3 reads CASSYWGGNQPQHF. The CDR3 DNA reads TGTGCCAGCAGTTACTGGGGTGGCAATCAGCCCCAGCATTTT.